Following are 10 T cell receptor beta chains from one sample sequenced in a study of shared clonotypes between healthy human individuals. Produced via immunoSEQ multiplex PCR; TCRdb's table is partial and in-frame only. The sample shows about 1 million clones, around four fifths of them seen only once. The sample taken for sequencing was memory CD4+ T cells sorted from blood. Indicated subset: CD45RA-negative fraction. These receptors originate from a man between 18 and 29 years old in good health.

CDR3 loop: CASSTSGLAEETQYF. CDR3 bases: TGTGCCAGCAGCACCTCCGGACTAGCGGAAGAGACCCAGTACTTC. J is TRBJ2-5 and V is TRBV7-2; TRBD2 agrees at 10 bases. The CDR3 spans 15 residues. Unmatched junction bases numbered 6, after V lost 5 bases and J lost 3 bases. Germline lookup yields CDR1 SGHTA and CDR2 FQGNSA. Full variable domain (remainder filled in from reference TRBV7-2 and TRBJ2-5): GAGVSQSPSNKVTEKGKDVELRCDPISGHTALYWYRQSLGQGLEFLIYFQGNSAPDKSGLPSDRFSAERTGGSVSTLTIQRTQQEDSAVYLCASSTSGLAEETQYFGPGTRLLVL.

The chain is built from TRBV28 and TRBJ2-1; 9 nucleotides match TRBD2. With V trimmed by 8 bases and J by 4 bases, 9 bases remained unmatched. Germline-derived CDR1 and CDR2 are MDHEN and SYDVKM. The CDR3 contains 15 residues. CDR3 sequence (DNA): TGTGCCAGCTTTCAAGCGGGGGGTGTATACAATGAGCAGTTCTTC. Its translation: CASFQAGGVYNEQFF. The variable domain in full, completed from reference TRBV28 and TRBJ2-1, reads DVKVTQSSRYLVKRTGEKVFLECVQDMDHENMFWYRQDPGLGLRLIYFSYDVKMKEKGDIPEGYSVSREKKERFSLILESASTNQTSMYLCASFQAGGVYNEQFFGPGTRLTVL.

The chain recombines TRBV21-1 with TRBJ2-1; TRBD2 is taken as the D call from the table, unchecked against the DNA. TRBV21-1 is a pseudogene segment. There are 16 residues in the CDR3. This CDR3 is CASSKLSGGTHNEQFF. The CDR3 nucleotides read TGTGCCAGCAGCAAACTGAGCGGGGGGACTCACAATGAGCAGTTCTTC.

The chain couples TRBV5-1 to TRBJ2-7; 9 nucleotides line up with TRBD2. Looked up from germline, CDR1 is SGHRS and CDR2 is YFSETQ. J lost 2 bases, V lost 3 bases, and 6 bases had no gene match. CDR3 size: 15 residues. Written as DNA, the CDR3 is TGCGCCAGCAGCTACTCGACTAGCGGTACCTACGAGCAGTACTTC. It encodes CASSYSTSGTYEQYF.

This chain uses TRBV2 with TRBJ2-7; no definite D call. Germline lookup yields CDR1 SNHLY and CDR2 FYNNEI. The CDR3 has 11 amino acids. Trimming took 4 bases from V and 6 from J, leaving 7 bases between them. The CDR3 sequence: CASSVTTEQYF. CDR3 DNA: TGTGCCAGCAGTGTAACGACCGAGCAGTACTTC.

This chain connects TRBV5-6 to TRBJ1-5; 9 bases line up with TRBD1. This CDR3 is built from 14 residues. From germline, CDR1 is SGHDT and CDR2 YYEEEE. The V gene end was trimmed by 4 bases and the J gene end by 5 bases; junction bases not matched to a gene: 4. CDR3 DNA: TGTGCCAGCAGCAAGAACAGGGGGCATCAGCCCCAGCATTTT. Protein product: CASSKNRGHQPQHF. The whole variable domain, filled in from reference TRBV5-6 and TRBJ1-5, reads DAGVTQSPTHLIKTRGQQVTLRCSPKSGHDTVSWYQQALGQGPQFIFQYYEEEERQRGNFPDRFSGHQFPNYSSELNVNALLLGDSALYLCASSKNRGHQPQHFGDGTRLSIL.

The chain employs TRBV5-1 and TRBJ2-1; TRBD2 might be the D (6 bases). This CDR3 spans 13 amino acids. Germline CDR1 and CDR2: SGHRS and YFSETQ. V lost 7 bases, J lost 6 bases, and 14 bases lay in between. CDR3 loop: CASRGGRINEQFF. Here the CDR3 DNA reads TGCGCCAGCCGCGGAGGGCGTATCAATGAGCAGTTCTTC.

The chain joins TRBV7-9 to TRBJ2-1, with D hard to call. In germline, CDR1 is SEHNR, CDR2 FQNEAQ (reference sequence). The CDR3 sequence is 13 residues long. The V end lost 9 bases, the J end lost 0 bases, and 9 bases lay between the germline ends. The CDR3 reads CARELRSYNEQFF. CDR3 DNA: TGTGCCAGAGAATTACGCTCCTACAATGAGCAGTTCTTC.

Only a few counts were recorded for this clone. V gene TRBV5-4 combines with J gene TRBJ1-4; the match to TRBD1 covers 7 bases. Germline CDR1 reads SGHNT; CDR2 reads YYREEE (reference sequence). The J segment lost 8 bases and the V segment lost 5 bases, leaving 6 bases of the junction unmatched. The CDR3 contains 13 residues. CDR3 region: CASSDRDSEKLFF. The CDR3 coding sequence is TGTGCCAGCAGTGACCGGGACAGCGAAAAACTGTTTTTT.

The V call is TRBV10-3, the J call TRBJ2-7, with D tentatively TRBD1 (6 bases). This CDR3 is built from 15 residues. Per germline, CDR1 ENHRY and CDR2 SYGVKD. With 2 bases removed from V and 2 bases from J, the gap between germline ends came to 13 bases. CDR3 DNA: TGTGCCATCAGTGAGGTGGGGACACGAGCCTACGAGCAGTACTTC. Protein product: CAISEVGTRAYEQYF.